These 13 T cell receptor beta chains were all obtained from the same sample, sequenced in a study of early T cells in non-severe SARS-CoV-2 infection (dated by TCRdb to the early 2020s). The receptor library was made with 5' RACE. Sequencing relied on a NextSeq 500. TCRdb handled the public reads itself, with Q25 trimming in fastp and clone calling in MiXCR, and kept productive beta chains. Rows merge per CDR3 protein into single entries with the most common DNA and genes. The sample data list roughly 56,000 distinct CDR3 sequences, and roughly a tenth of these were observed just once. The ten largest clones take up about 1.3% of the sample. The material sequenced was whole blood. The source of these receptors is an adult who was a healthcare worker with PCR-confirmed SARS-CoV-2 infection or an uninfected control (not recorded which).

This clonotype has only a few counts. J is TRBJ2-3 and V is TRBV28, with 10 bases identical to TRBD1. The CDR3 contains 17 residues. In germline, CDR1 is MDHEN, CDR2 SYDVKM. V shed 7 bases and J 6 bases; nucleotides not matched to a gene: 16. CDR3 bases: TGTGCCAGCACCCTCCCGGGGGGGGGACAGGGGTATGATACGCAGTATTTT. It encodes CASTLPGGGQGYDTQYF.

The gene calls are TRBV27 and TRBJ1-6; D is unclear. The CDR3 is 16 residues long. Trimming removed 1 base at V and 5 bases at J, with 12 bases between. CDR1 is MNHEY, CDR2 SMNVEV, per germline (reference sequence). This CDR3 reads CASSLYVNRDNSPLHF. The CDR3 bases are TGTGCCAGCAGTTTATACGTAAACAGAGATAATTCACCCCTCCACTTT.

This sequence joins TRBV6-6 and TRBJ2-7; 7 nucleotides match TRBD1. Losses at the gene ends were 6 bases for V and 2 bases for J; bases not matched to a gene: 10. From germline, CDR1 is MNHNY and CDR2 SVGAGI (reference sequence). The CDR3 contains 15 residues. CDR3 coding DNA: TGTGCCAGCAGCCCAGCCGGGACAGCTACCTACGAGCAGTACGTC. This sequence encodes CASSPAGTATYEQYV.

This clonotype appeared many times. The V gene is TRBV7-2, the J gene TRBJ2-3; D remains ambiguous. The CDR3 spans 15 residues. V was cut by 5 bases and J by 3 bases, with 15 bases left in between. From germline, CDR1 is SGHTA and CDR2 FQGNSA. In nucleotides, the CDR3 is TGTGCCAGCAGCCCCGTTATGGACGGAACAGATACGCAGTATTTT. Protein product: CASSPVMDGTDTQYF.

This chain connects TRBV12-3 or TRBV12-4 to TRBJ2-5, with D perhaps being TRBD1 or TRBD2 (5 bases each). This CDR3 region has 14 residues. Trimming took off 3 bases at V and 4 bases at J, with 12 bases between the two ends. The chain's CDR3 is CASSLGPPVETQYF. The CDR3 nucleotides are TGTGCCAGCAGTTTGGGACCCCCGGTAGAGACCCAGTACTTC.

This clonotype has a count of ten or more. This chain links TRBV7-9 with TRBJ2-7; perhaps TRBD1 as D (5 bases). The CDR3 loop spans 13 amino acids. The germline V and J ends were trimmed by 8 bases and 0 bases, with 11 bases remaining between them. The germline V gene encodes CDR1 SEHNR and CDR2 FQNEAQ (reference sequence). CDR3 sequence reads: CASLDKSSYEQYV. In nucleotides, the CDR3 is TGTGCCAGCCTGGACAAGAGCTCCTACGAGCAGTACGTC.

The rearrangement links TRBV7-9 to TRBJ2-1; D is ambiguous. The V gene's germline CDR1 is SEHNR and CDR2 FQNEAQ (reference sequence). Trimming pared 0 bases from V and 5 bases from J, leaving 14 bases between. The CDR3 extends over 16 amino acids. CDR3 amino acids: CASSLADPPRDNEQFF. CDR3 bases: TGTGCCAGCAGCTTAGCCGACCCTCCCCGGGACAATGAGCAGTTCTTC.

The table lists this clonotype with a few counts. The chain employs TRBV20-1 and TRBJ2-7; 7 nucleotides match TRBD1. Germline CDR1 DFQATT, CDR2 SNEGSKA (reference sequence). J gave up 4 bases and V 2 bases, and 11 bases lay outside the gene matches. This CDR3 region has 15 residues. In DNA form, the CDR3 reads TGCAGTGCTAGATCGAGGACAGGAGTAAATTACGAGCAGTACGTC. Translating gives CSARSRTGVNYEQYV.

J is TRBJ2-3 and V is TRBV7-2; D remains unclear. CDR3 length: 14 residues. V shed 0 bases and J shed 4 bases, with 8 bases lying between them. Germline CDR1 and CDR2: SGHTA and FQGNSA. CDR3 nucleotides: TGTGCCAGCAGCTTAGCGAGGCAGGCAGATACGCAGTATTTT. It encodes CASSLARQADTQYF. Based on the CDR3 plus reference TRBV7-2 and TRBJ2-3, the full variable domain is GAGVSQSPSNKVTEKGKDVELRCDPISGHTALYWYRQSLGQGLEFLIYFQGNSAPDKSGLPSDRFSAERTGGSVSTLTIQRTQQEDSAVYLCASSLARQADTQYFGPGTRLTVL.

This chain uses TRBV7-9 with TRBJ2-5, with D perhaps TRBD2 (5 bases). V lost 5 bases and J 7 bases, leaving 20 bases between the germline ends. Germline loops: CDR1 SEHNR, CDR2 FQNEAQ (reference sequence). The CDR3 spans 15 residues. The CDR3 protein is CASSPSERPRGTQYF. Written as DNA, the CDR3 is TGTGCCAGCAGCCCTTCGGAAAGACCCCGGGGGACCCAGTACTTC.

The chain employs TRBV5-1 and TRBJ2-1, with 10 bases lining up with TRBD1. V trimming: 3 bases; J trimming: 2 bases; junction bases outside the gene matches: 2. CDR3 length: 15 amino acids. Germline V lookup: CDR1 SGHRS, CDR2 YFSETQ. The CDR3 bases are TGCGCCAGCAGCTCAGGACAGGGGGCCTACAATGAGCAGTTCTTC. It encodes CASSSGQGAYNEQFF.

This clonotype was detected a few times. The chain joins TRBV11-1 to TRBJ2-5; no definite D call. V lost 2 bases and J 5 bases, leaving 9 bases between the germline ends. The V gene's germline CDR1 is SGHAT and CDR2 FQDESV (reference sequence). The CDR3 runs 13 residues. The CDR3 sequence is CASSLSPRETQYF. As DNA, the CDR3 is TGTGCCAGCAGCTTATCCCCAAGGGAGACCCAGTACTTC.

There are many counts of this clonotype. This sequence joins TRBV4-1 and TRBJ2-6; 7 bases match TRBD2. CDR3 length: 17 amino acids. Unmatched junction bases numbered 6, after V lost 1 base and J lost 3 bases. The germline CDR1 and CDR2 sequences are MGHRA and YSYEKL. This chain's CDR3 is CASSQVSGGIGANVLTF. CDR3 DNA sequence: TGCGCCAGCAGCCAAGTTTCGGGGGGTATTGGGGCCAACGTCCTGACTTTC.